The rows below give T cell receptor beta chains drawn from one sample of a study of CD8 T cells in Susac syndrome. TCRdb reprocessed the immunoSEQ multiplex PCR reads with MiXCR, giving one entry per CDR3 protein. The data show roughly 300,000 distinct CDR3 sequences, approximately 85% seen once. The sequenced sample consisted of CD8+ T cells from PBMCs. The receptors here all came from a human donor with multiple sclerosis. Each CDR3 is given with its conserved first and last residue. A D gene is named only where the DNA matches it firmly. Part of the rows lack a size; the others show once, few, many or a class for expanded clones.

abundance: NA; v_gene: TRBV24-1; d_gene: TRBD2; j_gene: TRBJ2-3; CDR3nt: TGTGCCACCGGACTAGCGGGAGTGAGGGGGGATACGCAGTATTTT; CDR3aa: CATGLAGVRGDTQYF
abundance: few; v_gene: TRBV27; d_gene: TRBD2; j_gene: TRBJ2-3; CDR3nt: TGTGCCAGCAGTTTGCTTGGTGATAGCGGGAGAAAGTATTTT; CDR3aa: CASSLLGDSGRKYF
abundance: once; v_gene: TRBV7-9; d_gene: NA; j_gene: TRBJ1-5; CDR3nt: TGTGCCAGCAGCTTAGACCAGGATCCCGGTCGGCCCCAGCATTTT; CDR3aa: CASSLDQDPGRPQHF
abundance: NA; v_gene: TRBV20-1; d_gene: NA; j_gene: TRBJ1-2; CDR3nt: TGCAGTGCTAGAGATAGGCAGCACTATGGCTACACCTTC; CDR3aa: CSARDRQHYGYTF
abundance: NA; v_gene: TRBV11-2; d_gene: NA; j_gene: TRBJ1-3; CDR3nt: TGTGCCAGCAGCCCCGAGGGGTGGCAGGTGGACACCATATATTTT; CDR3aa: CASSPEGWQVDTIYF
abundance: NA; v_gene: TRBV14; d_gene: TRBD2; j_gene: TRBJ2-1; CDR3nt: TGTGCCAGCAGCCAACCACTAGCGTCAAGCTCCTACAATGAGCAGTTCTTC; CDR3aa: CASSQPLASSSYNEQFF
abundance: NA; v_gene: TRBV24-1; d_gene: NA; j_gene: TRBJ1-4; CDR3nt: TGTGCCACCAGTGCTGGGCCTCAAGATGAAAAACTGTTTTTT; CDR3aa: CATSAGPQDEKLFF
abundance: NA; v_gene: TRBV27; d_gene: NA; j_gene: TRBJ2-1; CDR3nt: TGTGCCAGCAGTTCTGGTGCTAGAGTAGATGAGCAGTTCTTC; CDR3aa: CASSSGARVDEQFF
abundance: NA; v_gene: TRBV15; d_gene: NA; j_gene: TRBJ1-1; CDR3nt: TGTGCCACCAGCAGCCTTGGGGGGACTGAAGCTTTCTTT; CDR3aa: CATSSLGGTEAFF
abundance: NA; v_gene: TRBV4-1; d_gene: TRBD2; j_gene: TRBJ2-5; CDR3nt: TGCGCCAGCAGCCACATAGCGGGTATTGTGGAGACCCAGTACTTC; CDR3aa: CASSHIAGIVETQYF
abundance: NA; v_gene: TRBV7-9; d_gene: TRBD2; j_gene: TRBJ2-1; CDR3nt: TGTGCCAGCAGCCCGGGACTAGCGGGAGAAGGGACCGGGAATGAGCAGTTCTTC; CDR3aa: CASSPGLAGEGTGNEQFF
abundance: NA; v_gene: TRBV6-1; d_gene: NA; j_gene: TRBJ2-3; CDR3nt: TGTGCCAGCAGTGAAGAGGGAGGGGGCCCAGATACGCAGTATTTT; CDR3aa: CASSEEGGGPDTQYF
abundance: NA; v_gene: TRBV27; d_gene: NA; j_gene: TRBJ1-5; CDR3nt: TGTGCCAGCAGTTTGACAGCTAGCAATCAGCCCCAGCATTTT; CDR3aa: CASSLTASNQPQHF
abundance: NA; v_gene: TRBV27; d_gene: NA; j_gene: TRBJ2-2; CDR3nt: TGTGCCAGCAGTTCCATCAGGTTGACCGGGGAGCTGTTTTTT; CDR3aa: CASSSIRLTGELFF
abundance: NA; v_gene: TRBV7-9; d_gene: NA; j_gene: TRBJ1-5; CDR3nt: TGTGCCAGCAGCCCCCCCCAGAGCAATCAGCCCCAGCATTTT; CDR3aa: CASSPPQSNQPQHF
abundance: NA; v_gene: TRBV11-2; d_gene: TRBD1; j_gene: TRBJ1-3; CDR3nt: TGTGCCAGCAGCCCAAGACAGGGGGACGGAAACACCATATATTTT; CDR3aa: CASSPRQGDGNTIYF
abundance: NA; v_gene: TRBV7-3; d_gene: NA; j_gene: TRBJ2-7; CDR3nt: TGTGCCAGCAGCGGGGGACTTACCTACGAGCAGTACTTC; CDR3aa: CASSGGLTYEQYF
abundance: NA; v_gene: TRBV28; d_gene: NA; j_gene: TRBJ1-1; CDR3nt: TGTGCCAGCAGTGGCGTTGGAAACACTGAAGCTTTCTTT; CDR3aa: CASSGVGNTEAFF
abundance: NA; v_gene: TRBV10-3; d_gene: NA; j_gene: TRBJ2-7; CDR3nt: TGTGCCATCAGTGAGTCGAAAGGGCAGGGCCCGGGCTACGAGCAGTACTTC; CDR3aa: CAISESKGQGPGYEQYF
abundance: NA; v_gene: TRBV6-5; d_gene: NA; j_gene: TRBJ2-1; CDR3nt: TGTGCCAGCAGTTATGACCGAACTTACAATGAGCAGTTCTTC; CDR3aa: CASSYDRTYNEQFF
abundance: NA; v_gene: TRBV19; d_gene: NA; j_gene: TRBJ1-1; CDR3nt: TGTGCCACTGAGGAGGATTGGACTGAAGCTTTCTTT; CDR3aa: CATEEDWTEAFF
abundance: NA; v_gene: TRBV27; d_gene: TRBD2; j_gene: TRBJ2-1; CDR3nt: TGTGCCAGCAGTAATAGCGGGAGCTCCTACAATGAGCAGTTCTTC; CDR3aa: CASSNSGSSYNEQFF
abundance: NA; v_gene: TRBV6-6; d_gene: NA; j_gene: TRBJ2-1; CDR3nt: TGTGCCAGCAGCCAAGTGGGGAAGTCCACAGATGAGCAGTTCTTC; CDR3aa: CASSQVGKSTDEQFF
abundance: NA; v_gene: TRBV7-9; d_gene: TRBD1; j_gene: TRBJ2-5; CDR3nt: TGTGCCAGCAGCACGATACAGGGGTCGGTACTCGCAAGGGCCCAGTACTTC; CDR3aa: CASSTIQGSVLARAQYF
abundance: NA; v_gene: TRBV27; d_gene: NA; j_gene: TRBJ1-5; CDR3nt: TGTGCCAGCAGTTTGGCCCCAGGGTTACGTACTCAGCCCCAGCATTTT; CDR3aa: CASSLAPGLRTQPQHF